This TCR beta chain derives from a study of blood T cell repertoires in COVID-19. This table comes from immunoSEQ multiplex PCR, and its TCRdb copy is limited to in-frame clones, with some not included. The data contain 180,000 or so clones, around nine tenths of them seen just once; the ten biggest clones take up roughly 0.77%. This CDR3 contains 11 residues. V was clipped by 0 bases and J by 10 bases, with 6 bases between them. Germline values: CDR1 MNHEY, CDR2 SMNVEV (reference sequence). This clone was detected once. The TCR comes from a woman under 30 who had recovered from COVID-19. What was sequenced was PBMCs or T cells enriched from blood (not recorded which). This chain uses TRBV27 with TRBJ1-1; D remains ambiguous. The CDR3 region has the DNA TGTGCCAGCAGTTTATCGGGCCGAGCTTTCTTT. It yields the protein CASSLSGRAFF.